This TCR beta chain was recorded in a study of shared T cell receptors in the human thymus. The repertoire was sequenced with immunoSEQ multiplex PCR; TCRdb's copy has only in-frame clones and lacks some. The sample includes 700,000 or so clones, approximately 83% seen only once; the top ten take roughly 0.01%. CDR1 is SGHRS and CDR2 is YFSETQ in the germline V gene. This CDR3 has 18 residues. The ends lost 2 bases at V and 5 bases at J; junction bases unmatched: 18. This sample was shared with a second study, whose subject was human thymus T cells. Turning to that study: All donors were healthy Finnish infants who were undergoing corrective surgery to treat congenital heart defects. Obtained as resections during corrective heart surgery, the thymus tissue was then studied. Within thymic and blood repertoires, V and J gene usage appeared to be biased. Unrelated individuals were reported by related research to share highly overlapping thymic repertoires.

The sample was thymocytes. This chain joins TRBV5-1 and TRBJ2-5; 7 nucleotides align to TRBD1. This clonotype was sampled from a girl under three years old with a congenital heart defect. The CDR3 DNA reads TGCGCCAGCAGCTTCCACCCCCATTCCACAGGGGTGCGCGAGACCCAGTACTTC. Translated: CASSFHPHSTGVRETQYF.